This T cell receptor beta chain was captured in a study of T cell responses to AZD1222 COVID-19 vaccine. Points on this clone: Its antigen is unknown.

The data were produced by immunoSEQ multiplex PCR, yet TCRdb's version contains in-frame clones alone and is incomplete. The sample consists of around 94,000 clones, approximately 91% of them appearing once. The trim removed 5 bases at V and 3 bases at J, leaving 7 bases unmatched. Looked up from germline, CDR1 is KGHSH and CDR2 is LQKENI. CDR3 size: 16 residues. Study-level findings and limits: Spike-specific TCR breadth and depth both grew after two AZD1222 doses.

The receptor comes from an adult in good health. The specimen comprised peripheral blood, sampled on day 0 of AZD1222 vaccination. The chain carries TRBV18 and TRBJ2-2; 9 bases fit TRBD1. CDR3 protein: CASSNRDRAHTGELFF. The CDR3 coding sequence is TGTGCCAGCTCAAACCGGGACAGGGCCCACACCGGGGAGCTGTTTTTT. Full variable domain (missing parts from reference TRBV18 and TRBJ2-2): NAGVMQNPRHLVRRRGQEARLRCSPMKGHSHVYWYRQLPEEGLKFMVYLQKENIIDESGMPKERFSAEFPKEGPSILRIQQVVRGDSAAYFCASSNRDRAHTGELFFGEGSRLTVL.